The rows below give T cell receptor beta chains drawn from one sample of a study of T-cell memory formation after mild COVID-19. TCRdb independently ran MiXCR on the 5' RACE reads; one entry per CDR3 protein. The table lists 410,000 or so distinct CDR3 sequences, around 22% of them singletons. The sample was PBMCs or a T cell subset sorted from them (not recorded which). Receptors originate from an adult woman who had mild COVID-19 (a few samples of this study predate the infection). Cell type and time point are not known. The conserved cysteine and the conserved F or W are not part of the CDR3 here.

v_call	j_call	cdr3_aa
TRBV12-3/TRBV12-4	TRBJ2-7	ASSISGTGLNEQY
TRBV3-1	TRBJ2-3	ASRTRFTDTQY
TRBV6-6	TRBJ1-2	ASSFQGQDGSYGYT
TRBV5-1	TRBJ1-1	ASTGQKNTEAF
TRBV24-1	TRBJ1-5	ATSDLTGDQPQH
TRBV3-1	TRBJ1-2	ASSLGQDTTTAYGYT
TRBV20-1	TRBJ1-2	SAREGDRGYT
TRBV12-3/TRBV12-4	TRBJ2-7	ASSAGAVLSYEQY
TRBV4-1	TRBJ2-7	ASSLTGETLYEQY
TRBV12-3/TRBV12-4	TRBJ2-1	ASRPGQFEQF
TRBV30	TRBJ1-1	AWTRAGTEAF
TRBV7-9	TRBJ1-1	ASSLAIGRSSEAF
TRBV7-9	TRBJ2-5	ASSINPGQQETQY
TRBV24-1	TRBJ2-7	ATSQTGSTYEQY
TRBV4-2	TRBJ1-2	ASSQDLGSVRGYT
TRBV20-1	TRBJ1-2	SALSGTGYYGYT
TRBV20-1	TRBJ2-1	SADGRDRGHNEQF
TRBV21-1	TRBJ2-3	AIQAGDTQY
TRBV4-1	TRBJ1-5	ASSQMGQAQPQH
TRBV7-6	TRBJ2-7	ASSFEPFSYEQY
TRBV10-3	TRBJ2-7	AISENGRPEQY
TRBV5-4	TRBJ2-7	ASSNILAGAYEQY
TRBV20-1	TRBJ2-7	SGTSGSIVYEQY
TRBV7-3	TRBJ2-7	ASSLFAGQANEQY
TRBV9	TRBJ2-3	ASSSLAGTDTQY
TRBV20-1	TRBJ1-2	SARDTHGYT
TRBV24-1	TRBJ2-5	ATSDRDRQETQY
TRBV2	TRBJ1-1	ASSPRQLNTEAF
TRBV7-2	TRBJ2-7	ASSFQGGIVEQY
TRBV9	TRBJ2-4	ASSVGGNAKNIQY
TRBV29-1	TRBJ1-1	SVLDQGGNTEAF
TRBV7-8	TRBJ2-2	ASSFTGGHTGELF
TRBV7-3	TRBJ2-1	ASSLTPEDYNEQF
TRBV7-9	TRBJ1-1	ASSPDRGLSEAF
TRBV12-3/TRBV12-4	TRBJ2-1	ASSRRVIAGAYNEQF
TRBV3-1	TRBJ2-2	ASSQEPMGSGELF
TRBV5-1	TRBJ2-7	ASSFAGPDIEQY
TRBV25-1	TRBJ1-2	ASSAPGAYGYT
TRBV3-1	TRBJ2-4	ASSQKGQGNIQY
TRBV6-5	TRBJ1-1	ASTVGLRAHNTEAF
TRBV10-3	TRBJ1-6	AIHQEFNSPLH
TRBV5-1	TRBJ2-3	ASSFSWGHTDTQY
TRBV29-1	TRBJ1-2	SVWTGIPYGYT
TRBV6-5	TRBJ2-3	ASSSPGYTQY
TRBV15	TRBJ2-7	ATSRDRGRTRSYEQY
TRBV9	TRBJ1-2	ASSPYEYYGYT
TRBV4-3	TRBJ2-1	ASSQTGVREQF
TRBV20-1	TRBJ2-5	SARPPSRNQETQY
TRBV15	TRBJ2-3	ATSRDPPGASDTQY
TRBV15	TRBJ2-2	ATSGTGAGELF
TRBV7-6	TRBJ2-5	ASSSDIRQETQY
TRBV6-6	TRBJ2-1	ASSYRSDEQF
TRBV7-3	TRBJ2-1	ASSLRSTSNEQF
TRBV9	TRBJ2-2	ASSVGASGVTGELF
TRBV20-1	TRBJ2-3	SARVGLASTDTQY
TRBV6-1	TRBJ2-5	ATWGQSLRETQY
TRBV2	TRBJ2-7	ASSEALGRGEQY
TRBV11-2	TRBJ1-1	ASSLQGTLLGTEAF
TRBV9	TRBJ1-1	ASSQLDFHSAEAF